The T cell receptor beta chain described here comes from a study of immune evolution from preneoplasia to lung adenocarcinoma. The V segment lost 4 bases and the J segment 1 base; nucleotides outside the gene matches: 10. Germline lookup yields CDR1 SGHRS and CDR2 YFSETQ. There are 16 residues in the CDR3. TCRdb keeps only in-frame clones here, not all; method: immunoSEQ multiplex PCR. The sample includes more than 7,500 clones, 70% to 90% of them seen just once. This receptor was obtained from an older person with lung adenocarcinoma. The rearrangement joins TRBV5-1 to TRBJ1-1, with TRBD1 identical over 7 bases. Source material: FFPE lung adenocarcinoma in situ tissue. The CDR3 DNA follows: TGCGCCAGCAGCGAAGTGACAGGGTCTGGGAACACTGAAGCTTTCTTT. It is translated as CASSEVTGSGNTEAFF.